Listed here are 8 T cell receptor beta chains from one sample, sequenced in a study of identical twins. TCRdb re-called the 5' RACE reads with MiXCR, one entry per CDR3 protein. The sample consists of around 480,000 distinct CDR3 sequences, 14% of them appearing once. The same sample was also used in a study of yellow fever vaccine responses in identical twins.

Sequencing was performed on CD4+ T cells sorted from blood. These receptors were taken from a woman in her late teens or twenties in good health.

This clonotype was detected only a few times. V and J are TRBV7-9 and TRBJ2-7; TRBD1 agrees at 9 bases. From germline, CDR1 is SEHNR and CDR2 FQNEAQ (reference sequence). V lost 4 bases and J lost 2; bases outside the gene matches: 12. CDR3 length: 17 residues. The DNA for the CDR3 is TGTGCCAGCAGCTCCTGGACAGGGGAACTCAGTACCTACGAGCAGTACTTC. Translation: CASSSWTGELSTYEQYF. Full variable domain (missing parts from reference TRBV7-9 and TRBJ2-7): DTGVSQNPRHKITKRGQNVTFRCDPISEHNRLYWYRQTLGQGPEFLTYFQNEAQLEKSRLLSDRFSAERPKGSFSTLEIQRTEQGDSAMYLCASSSWTGELSTYEQYFGPGTRLTVT.

The V gene is TRBV7-3, the J gene TRBJ1-1, with 7 bases fitting TRBD1. Germline CDR1 reads SGHTA; CDR2 reads FQGTGA. Trimming at V came to 0 bases and at J to 0 bases, leaving 1 base not matched to a gene. The CDR3 spans 15 residues. CDR3: CASSLTTGVNTEAFF. CDR3 in DNA: TGTGCCAGCAGCTTAACCACAGGGGTGAACACTGAAGCTTTCTTT. The full variable domain, rest sourced from reference TRBV7-3 and TRBJ1-1, is GAGVSQTPSNKVTEKGKYVELRCDPISGHTALYWYRQSLGQGPEFLIYFQGTGAADDSGLPNDRFFAVRPEGSVSTLKIQRTERGDSAVYLCASSLTTGVNTEAFFGQGTRLTVV.

The table lists this clonotype with a few counts. The junction does not match germline at one end; this may be a read error. The rearrangement uses TRBV29-1 and TRBJ2-3, with D possibly TRBD1 on 5 matching bases. The CDR3 has 15 amino acids. The germline V gene encodes CDR1 SQVTM and CDR2 ANQGSEA. CDR3 bases: TGCAGCGTGGAAGGTTCCAGGGCCGGCACAGATACGCAGTATTTT. Encoded protein: CSVEGSRAGTDTQYF.

This clonotype was seen a handful of times. The chain carries TRBV7-2 and TRBJ2-1; TRBD1 matches 11 bases. V lost 3 bases to trimming and J lost 9 bases; unmatched junction nucleotides: 7. The length of the CDR3 is 15 residues. From germline, CDR1 is SGHTA and CDR2 FQGNSA. The CDR3 loop reads CASSLGTGGRGEQFF. Here the CDR3 DNA reads TGTGCCAGCAGCTTGGGGACAGGGGGAAGGGGTGAGCAGTTCTTC.

The chain carries TRBV6-5 and TRBJ2-3; a possible D gene is TRBD2 (7 bases). With 4 bases removed from V and 1 base from J, the gap between germline ends came to 12 bases. There are 15 residues in the CDR3. The germline gives CDR1 MNHEY, CDR2 SVGAGI. The CDR3 nucleotides read TGTGCCAGCAGTTCAAAAGGGGGGGGCACAGATACGCAGTATTTT. It specifies CASSSKGGGTDTQYF.

This clonotype showed up just a few times. V and J are TRBV20-1 and TRBJ2-2; tentatively, D is TRBD1 or TRBD2 (5 bases each). V was clipped by 6 bases and J by 6 bases, with 20 bases between them. Per germline, CDR1 DFQATT and CDR2 SNEGSKA (reference sequence). The length of the CDR3 is 15 residues. CDR3 sequence reads: CSARPSGPKSGELFF. Written as DNA, the CDR3 is TGCAGTGCGCGCCCGTCGGGACCCAAGTCCGGGGAGCTGTTTTTT.

This clonotype showed up just a few times. V gene TRBV12-3 or TRBV12-4 combines with J gene TRBJ2-7; 7 nucleotides align to TRBD2. The CDR3 is made up of 13 amino acids. With V trimmed by 6 bases and J by 4 bases, 6 bases remained unmatched. DNA for the CDR3: TGTGCCAGCAGGGCGGGAGCGGATTACGAGCAGTACTTC. It translates to CASRAGADYEQYF.

The V call is TRBV11-2, the J call TRBJ1-1; 9 bases line up with TRBD1. The CDR3 extends over 14 amino acids. Germline lookup yields CDR1 SGHAT and CDR2 FQNNGV. The J segment lost 4 bases and the V segment lost 5 bases, leaving 5 bases of the junction unmatched. The DNA for the CDR3 is TGTGCCAGCAGCCCACAGGGGGCGAGCACTGAAGCTTTCTTT. It specifies CASSPQGASTEAFF. Full variable domain (missing parts from reference TRBV11-2 and TRBJ1-1): EAGVAQSPRYKIIEKRQSVAFWCNPISGHATLYWYQQILGQGPKLLIQFQNNGVVDDSQLPKDRFSAERLKGVDSTLKIQPAKLEDSAVYLCASSPQGASTEAFFGQGTRLTVV.